These 10 T cell receptor beta chains were all obtained from the same sample, sequenced in a study of control samples from healthy donors and cancer patients. Produced via immunoSEQ multiplex PCR; TCRdb's table is partial and in-frame only. Of roughly 64,000 clones listed, 90% were seen once; the top ten hold about 1.2%. Sequenced input: PBMCs. Every receptor here comes from a woman aged 45-65 years with colorectal cancer.

This sequence joins TRBV19 and TRBJ2-1; weak D call: TRBD2 (5 bases). V lost 7 bases and J lost 0, with 16 bases in between. Germline-derived CDR1 and CDR2 are LNHDA and SQIVND (reference sequence). The CDR3 has 16 residues. CDR3 DNA sequence: TGTGCCAGTACCAAAAACCCGGGGAGCTCCTACAATGAGCAGTTCTTC. It is translated as CASTKNPGSSYNEQFF.

This clone was seen a single time. The rearrangement uses TRBV2 and TRBJ2-5, with 10 bases fitting TRBD2. The junction had 7 bases not matched to a gene; V was cut back by 7 bases and J by 5 bases. This CDR3 spans 14 amino acids. Germline values: CDR1 SNHLY, CDR2 FYNNEI. The CDR3 coding sequence is TGTGCCAGCACAGCGGGGGGGATGTTTGAGACCCAGTACTTC. It translates to CASTAGGMFETQYF.

Details on this clone: One junction end does not reproduce the germline sequence, and a read error may be involved. J is TRBJ2-7 and V is TRBV6-1; 7 positions match TRBD2. Germline lookup yields CDR1 MNHNS and CDR2 SASEGT. The CDR3 spans 15 residues. DNA for the CDR3: TGTGCCAGCAGAGAAGGGACTACCTCGGCCTACGAGCAGTACTTC. It is translated as CASREGTTSAYEQYF.

The chain carries TRBV7-2 and TRBJ1-2; 8 nucleotides align to TRBD1. J gave up 6 bases and V 5 bases, and 11 bases lay outside the gene matches. CDR1 and CDR2 (germline): SGHTA, FQGNSA. The CDR3 is 15 residues long. The CDR3 DNA reads as TGTGCCAGCAGCCCCCCCAGGGGGCTTCAACATGGCTACACCTTC. The encoded protein is CASSPPRGLQHGYTF.

The CDR3 bases are TGTGCCAGCAGCCCCATAAGGAACACTGAAGCTTTCTTT. Translation: CASSPIRNTEAFF. The genes are TRBV28 and TRBJ1-1; D call uncertain. V lost 6 bases and J 1 base, leaving 9 bases between the germline ends. CDR3 length: 13 residues. Germline-derived CDR1 and CDR2 are MDHEN and SYDVKM.

This rearrangement joins TRBV30 to TRBJ2-1; D may match TRBD1 or TRBD2 (5 bases each). The CDR3 sequence is 14 residues long. V lost 0 bases and J lost 5, with 11 bases in between. The germline gives CDR1 GTSNPN, CDR2 SVGIG (reference sequence). The CDR3 reads CAWSVPGRDNEQFF. The CDR3, as DNA: TGTGCCTGGAGTGTACCGGGGCGTGACAATGAGCAGTTCTTC. Combining the CDR3 with reference TRBV30 and TRBJ2-1 gives the whole variable domain SQTIHQWPATLVQPVGSPLSLECTVEGTSNPNLYWYRQAAGRGLQLLFYSVGIGQISSEVPQNLSASRPQDRQFILSSKKLLLSDSGFYLCAWSVPGRDNEQFFGPGTRLTVL.

The chain recombines TRBV19 with TRBJ2-1; TRBD2 agrees at 12 bases. The V gene's germline CDR1 is LNHDA and CDR2 SQIVND (reference sequence). This CDR3 has 17 residues. With 7 bases clipped from V and 6 bases from J, the junction kept 13 bases outside the gene matches. The CDR3 DNA reads as TGTGCCAGTACCGAGACTAGCGGGAGAACGTTAAGCAATGAGCAGTTCTTC. Protein: CASTETSGRTLSNEQFF.

There are a few counts of this clone. The V gene is TRBV6-5, the J gene TRBJ2-2; the D call may be TRBD1 or TRBD2 (5 bases each). V was cut by 7 bases and J by 4 bases, with 16 bases left in between. The CDR3 totals 15 residues. Germline V CDR1 and CDR2: MNHEY, SVGAGI. DNA of the CDR3: TGTGCCAGCACTGGGGTAGGGACCGGCACCGGGGAGCTGTTTTTT. Translated: CASTGVGTGTGELFF.

V usage is TRBV7-9 and J usage is TRBJ1-2, with 7 positions matching TRBD1. J was trimmed by 4 bases and V by 6 bases; bases with no gene match: 14. Germline V gene data show CDR1 as SEHNR and CDR2 as FQNEAQ (reference sequence). The CDR3 runs 16 residues. The CDR3 nucleotides are TGTGCCAGCAGTCAAAAATACGACAGGGTGGTCTATGGCTACACCTTC. It is translated as CASSQKYDRVVYGYTF. Together with reference TRBV7-9 and TRBJ1-2, the CDR3 gives the full variable domain: DTGVSQNPRHKITKRGQNVTFRCDPISEHNRLYWYRQTLGQGPEFLTYFQNEAQLEKSRLLSDRFSAERPKGSFSTLEIQRTEQGDSAMYLCASSQKYDRVVYGYTFGSGTRLTVV.

This sequence joins TRBV5-1 and TRBJ1-1, with 7 bases matching TRBD1. The CDR3 consists of 15 residues. Germline loops: CDR1 SGHRS, CDR2 YFSETQ. V shed 0 bases and J 0 bases; nucleotides not matched to a gene: 2. CDR3 sequence reads: CASSLAGQMNTEAFF. Here the CDR3 DNA reads TGCGCCAGCAGCTTGGCGGGACAGATGAACACTGAAGCTTTCTTT.